This TCR beta chain was obtained from a study of early T cells in non-severe SARS-CoV-2 infection. Turning to the study itself: Alpha and beta chains were unpaired, from unsorted whole-blood bulk RNA. General study points: Using VDJdb, the matching emphasized anti-spike CD8 responses while missing private and CD4 specificities.

CDR1 MNHNY and CDR2 SVGAGI come from the germline V gene (reference sequence). Trimming stripped 5 bases from V and 5 bases from J, with 16 bases between. CDR3 length: 14 residues. This clonotype has only a few counts. What it binds is unknown. Each CDR3 protein gets one entry after TCRdb re-called the 5' RACE reads with MiXCR. The table has 75,000 to 90,000 distinct CDR3 sequences, around 6% seen once. The sequenced sample consisted of whole blood. The sequence was obtained from an adult who was a healthcare worker with PCR-confirmed SARS-CoV-2 infection or an uninfected control (not recorded which). The chain uses TRBV6-6 and TRBJ2-7, with unresolved D. The CDR3 loop reads CASSILPDGHEQYF. The CDR3 DNA reads as TGTGCCAGCAGTATCCTTCCGGACGGCCACGAGCAGTACTTC.